This entry features one T cell receptor (beta chain) sequence. Its specificity is not known. The record originates from a study of T-cell memory formation after mild COVID-19. Study-wide points: A second wave of clones peaked on day 37, and their SARS-CoV-2 specificity went unconfirmed.

From the 5' RACE reads, TCRdb called clonotypes with MiXCR, one entry per CDR3 protein. The sample has 270,000 or so distinct CDR3 sequences, under 20% seen once. This CDR3 has 18 residues. Germline V gene sequence: CDR1 SGHVS, CDR2 FNYEAQ. The sequence was collected from a man aged 18 to 29 who had mild COVID-19 (a few samples of this study predate the infection). Cell type and time point are not known. Source material: PBMCs or a T cell subset sorted from them (not recorded which). The genes are TRBV7-6 and TRBJ2-7, with a possible D match to TRBD1 (5 bases). The J call is doubtful: the DNA matches TRBJ2-5 better. CDR3: CASSLGFGRQTAEETQYF. The CDR3 DNA reads TGTGCCAGCAGCTTAGGCTTCGGTCGACAGACCGCCGAAGAGACCCAGTACTTC.